A selection of T cell receptor beta chains follows, all from one sample in a study of T cell responses to AZD1222 COVID-19 vaccine. Assay: immunoSEQ multiplex PCR; the TCRdb copy retains only in-frame clones and omits some. The sample yields some 130,000 clones, about 93% seen once. Sample: peripheral blood, taken 28 days after the second AZD1222 dose. The receptors here all came from an adult who received the AZD1222 COVID-19 vaccine. CDR3s include the opening cysteine and the closing phenylalanine or tryptophan. Fields, in order: V gene, J gene, D gene, clone size, CDR3 protein, CDR3 DNA. The D gene is left open where the match is weak. The size field is filled for only some rows; it gives once, few, many or a size class.

TRBV2,TRBJ1-1,.,.,CASSGGRHRSRNTEAFF,TGTGCCAGCAGTGGGGGCAGGCATCGGTCGCGGAACACTGAAGCTTTCTTT
TRBV7-2,TRBJ2-1,TRBD2,.,CASSLWRGASYNEQFF,TGTGCCAGCAGCCTTTGGCGGGGGGCATCCTACAATGAGCAGTTCTTC
TRBV9,TRBJ1-6,.,.,CASSDPGAFDYDSPLHF,TGTGCCAGCAGCGACCCCGGGGCCTTCGATTATGATTCACCCCTCCACTTT
TRBV5-1,TRBJ1-3,TRBD1,.,CASSAQWDSGNTIYF,TGCGCCAGCAGCGCCCAGTGGGACAGCGGAAACACCATATATTTT
TRBV4-1,TRBJ1-3,TRBD1,once,CASSQESDRAYTIYF,TGCGCCAGCAGCCAAGAGTCGGACAGGGCGTACACCATATATTTT
TRBV30,TRBJ1-5,.,few,CAWTSVNSNQPQHF,TGTGCCTGGACTTCAGTGAATAGCAATCAGCCCCAGCATTTT
TRBV2,TRBJ1-4,TRBD1,once,CASSEGNRGDEKLFF,TGTGCCAGCAGTGAGGGGAACAGGGGGGACGAAAAACTGTTTTTT
TRBV10-3,TRBJ1-5,.,.,CAISDGGSQPQHF,TGTGCCATCAGTGATGGGGGCAGCCAGCCCCAGCATTTT
TRBV5-1,TRBJ1-6,.,.,CASSLESSYNSPLHF,TGCGCCAGCAGCTTAGAGAGCTCCTATAATTCACCCCTCCACTTT
TRBV27,TRBJ2-7,TRBD2,.,CASSLLGTSDYEQYF,TGTGCCAGCAGTTTATTGGGGACTAGCGATTACGAGCAGTACTTC
TRBV7-2,TRBJ1-1,.,.,CASSFAGGPEAFF,TGTGCCAGCAGCTTTGCAGGAGGGCCTGAAGCTTTCTTT
TRBV18,TRBJ2-5,TRBD2,.,CASSPMRGGETQYF,TGTGCCAGCTCACCAATGAGGGGAGGGGAGACCCAGTACTTC
TRBV5-6,TRBJ1-1,TRBD1,.,CASSKNRGLEAFF,TGTGCCAGCAGCAAAAACAGGGGGCTCGAAGCTTTCTTT
TRBV6-5,TRBJ1-1,.,.,CASRTRGLTEAFF,TGTGCCAGCCGCACGAGGGGGTTGACTGAAGCTTTCTTT
TRBV28,TRBJ1-6,.,.,CAITGGSYNSPLHF,TGTGCCATCACCGGAGGCTCCTATAATTCACCCCTCCACTTT
TRBV5-6,TRBJ1-1,.,.,CASSWGRDWNTEAFF,TGTGCCAGCAGCTGGGGCCGGGACTGGAACACTGAAGCTTTCTTT
TRBV4-2,TRBJ2-2,.,.,CASSQADSNTGELFF,TGTGCCAGCAGCCAAGCGGACAGTAACACCGGGGAGCTGTTTTTT
TRBV7-9,TRBJ1-1,.,.,CASSLVGGWNTEAFF,TGTGCCAGCAGCTTAGTAGGGGGGTGGAACACTGAAGCTTTCTTT
TRBV19,TRBJ2-7,.,.,CASSSERLSYEQYF,TGTGCCAGTAGCTCGGAGCGGTTATCCTACGAGCAGTACTTC
TRBV4-3,TRBJ1-4,.,.,CASSQATGPIGNEKLFF,TGCGCCAGCAGCCAGGCCACGGGACCTATAGGGAATGAAAAACTGTTTTTT
TRBV10-3,TRBJ2-5,TRBD2,.,CAISESGGHQETQYF,TGTGCCATCAGTGAGAGCGGGGGCCACCAAGAGACCCAGTACTTC
TRBV7-9,TRBJ2-7,TRBD2,few,CASSRSGGESYEQYF,TGTGCCAGCAGTCGCTCGGGGGGTGAGTCCTACGAGCAGTACTTC
TRBV5-1,TRBJ1-1,.,.,CASSTGQFTEAFF,TGCGCCAGCAGCACTGGACAGTTCACTGAAGCTTTCTTT
TRBV21-1,TRBJ1-1,.,.,CASSKARRPLNTEAFF,TGTGCCAGCAGCAAAGCGCGGCGTCCGTTGAACACTGAAGCTTTCTTT
TRBV5-1,TRBJ2-1,.,once,CASSLTGIGNEQFF,TGCGCCAGCAGCTTGACGGGTATTGGCAATGAGCAGTTCTTC
TRBV3-1/TRBV3-2,TRBJ1-1,TRBD1,.,CASSRQGETEAFF,TGTGCCAGCAGCCGACAGGGAGAGACTGAAGCTTTCTTT
TRBV6-5,TRBJ1-1,.,.,CASSYFNRAPEAFF,TGTGCCAGCAGTTACTTCAACAGGGCTCCTGAAGCTTTCTTT
TRBV29-1,TRBJ1-2,TRBD1,once,CSVASQGAQLNGYTF,TGCAGCGTGGCATCACAGGGGGCGCAGTTGAATGGCTACACCTTC
TRBV9,TRBJ1-5,.,.,CASSVGAASNQPQHF,TGTGCCAGCAGCGTAGGGGCAGCGAGCAATCAGCCCCAGCATTTT
TRBV28,TRBJ1-2,TRBD1,.,CASSLTGSLGYGYTF,TGTGCCAGCAGTCTGACAGGGTCCCTCGGCTATGGCTACACCTTC
TRBV5-1,TRBJ2-3,TRBD2,.,CASSLVAGGAQTDTQYF,TGCGCCAGCAGCTTGGTCGCGGGGGGGGCACAGACAGATACGCAGTATTTT
TRBV18,TRBJ2-7,.,.,CASSTGNTENEQYF,TGTGCCAGCTCAACGGGAAACACCGAGAACGAGCAGTACTTC
TRBV19,TRBJ1-1,.,.,CASSIPQNTEAFF,TGTGCCAGTAGTATCCCACAGAACACTGAAGCTTTCTTT
TRBV7-9,TRBJ1-2,.,.,CASSLPRVGGYTF,TGTGCCAGCAGCTTACCCAGGGTTGGCGGCTACACCTTC
TRBV11-2,TRBJ1-3,.,once,CASSSRAGLNSGNTIYF,TGTGCCAGCAGCTCCCGGGCCGGACTGAACTCTGGAAACACCATATATTTT